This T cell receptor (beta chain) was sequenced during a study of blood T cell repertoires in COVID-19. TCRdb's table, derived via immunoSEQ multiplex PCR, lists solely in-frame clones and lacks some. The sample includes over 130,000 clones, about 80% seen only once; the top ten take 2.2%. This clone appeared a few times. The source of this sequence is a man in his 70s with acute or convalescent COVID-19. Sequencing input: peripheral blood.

CDR3 residues: CASSGPRTGSSGNTIYF. CDR3 nucleotides: TGTGCCAGCAGCGGACCAAGGACAGGGAGCTCTGGAAACACCATATATTTT. V is TRBV9 and J is TRBJ1-3; TRBD1 matches at 8 bases. V was pared by 3 bases and J by 0 bases, with 8 bases of the junction left unmatched. From germline, CDR1 is SGDLS and CDR2 YYNGEE. The CDR3 sequence is 17 residues long. The full variable domain, in which reference TRBV9 and TRBJ1-3 provide the parts outside the CDR3, is DSGVTQTPKHLITATGQRVTLRCSPRSGDLSVYWYQQSLDQGLQFLIQYYNGEERAKGNILERFSAQQFPDLHSELNLSSLELGDSALYFCASSGPRTGSSGNTIYFGEGSWLTVV.